This paragraph covers one T cell receptor beta chain sequence. The source of the sample is a study of cytomegalovirus exposure and HLA in healthy donors. The CDR3 spans 12 residues. Germline CDR1 and CDR2: MDHEN and SYDVKM. Trimming stripped 4 bases from V and 14 bases from J, with 17 bases between. 13 Jbeta primers and 60 Vbeta primers were used for the PCR. Using immunoSEQ multiplex PCR, the repertoire was profiled, and TCRdb retains in-frame clones only, with some absent. The repertoire holds roughly 190,000 clones, with around 86% as singletons. This clonotype was obtained from a man aged 25 to 45 in good health and CMV-seronegative. Sequenced input: PBMCs. V usage is TRBV28 and J usage is TRBJ1-1, with D possibly TRBD1 on 6 matching bases. This CDR3 is CASSSGASGGFF. DNA of the CDR3: TGTGCCAGCAGTTCCGGGGCGAGTGGGGGCTTCTTT.